These 26 T cell receptor beta chains share one sample of origin, sequenced in a study of shared clonotypes between healthy human individuals. TCRdb keeps only in-frame clones here, not all; method: immunoSEQ multiplex PCR. There are under 2,500,000 clones in the sample; roughly 95% occur only once, and over 0.1% lies in the top ten. The sequenced sample consisted of naive CD4+ T cells sorted from blood. Subset here: CD45RA+ positively selected. These receptors all stem from a man aged 18 to 29 in good health.

Comments on this clone: Distinct nucleotide sequences in the sample also encode this CDR3. The V and J genes are TRBV6-5 and TRBJ1-5; the match to TRBD1 covers 7 bases. Germline V CDR1 and CDR2: MNHEY, SVGAGI. This CDR3 comprises 14 residues. V lost 6 bases, J lost 2 bases, and 4 bases stayed unmatched. The CDR3 loop reads CASRRTGGNQPQHF. The DNA for the CDR3 is TGTGCCAGCAGACGAACAGGGGGCAATCAGCCCCAGCATTTT.

J is TRBJ2-7 and V is TRBV6-5; 7 nucleotides line up with TRBD1. Germline V CDR1 and CDR2: MNHEY, SVGAGI. The CDR3 length is 13 residues. Germline trimming cut 8 bases from V and 1 base from J; bases unmatched to any gene: 5. For the CDR3, the DNA is TGTGCCAGCGGCTGGGACAGTTCCTACGAGCAGTACTTC. This codes for CASGWDSSYEQYF.

The chain is built from TRBV4-2 and TRBJ2-7; TRBD1 matches at 12 bases. There are 15 residues in the CDR3. Germline CDR1 and CDR2: LGHNA and YNFKEQ. J lost 3 bases, V lost 5 bases, and 5 bases had no gene match. CDR3 in DNA: TGTGCCAGCAGCAGGGGGACAGGGGGCTACTACGAGCAGTACTTC. It codes for CASSRGTGGYYEQYF.

The gene calls are TRBV7-8 and TRBJ1-5, with a tentative D call TRBD1 (5 bases). CDR3 length equals 15 residues. V gave up 0 bases and J gave up 4 bases, with 10 bases separating them. Germline CDR1 is SGHVS and CDR2 is FQNEAQ. Written as DNA, the CDR3 is TGTGCCAGCAGCTTAGCGGGGACTCTGAATCAGCCCCAGCATTTT. Translated: CASSLAGTLNQPQHF. Using reference TRBV7-8 and TRBJ1-5 for the parts outside the CDR3, the full variable domain is GAGVSQSPRYKVAKRGQDVALRCDPISGHVSLFWYQQALGQGPEFLTYFQNEAQLDKSGLPSDRFFAERPEGSVSTLKIQRTQQEDSAVYLCASSLAGTLNQPQHFGDGTRLSIL.

CDR3 sequence (DNA): TGTGCCAGCAGCCAAGCTGGGCCATCGGGTACGCAGTATTTT. This encodes CASSQAGPSGTQYF. The chain couples TRBV14 to TRBJ2-3, with D unresolved. CDR1 and CDR2 from the germline V gene are SGHDN and FVKESK. The CDR3 has 14 amino acids. The V gene lost 1 base and the J gene lost 8 bases, with 13 bases spanning the gap.

The chain recombines TRBV9 with TRBJ2-1; 7 nucleotides agree with TRBD1. Germline-derived CDR1 and CDR2 are SGDLS and YYNGEE. CDR3 size: 17 residues. The V gene end was trimmed by 4 bases and the J gene end by 0 bases; junction bases not matched to a gene: 10. Written as DNA, the CDR3 is TGTGCCAGCAGCTCACCCCAGGACAGGTCCTCCTACAATGAGCAGTTCTTC. Translating it yields CASSSPQDRSSYNEQFF.

The chain uses TRBV6-6 and TRBJ1-4; possibly TRBD1 for D (5 bases). V gave up 8 bases and J gave up 3 bases, with 13 bases separating them. There are 14 residues in the CDR3. Germline CDR1 reads MNHNY; CDR2 reads SVGAGI (reference sequence). The CDR3 DNA is TGTGCCAGCCGTCCAGACAGTCCTAATGAAAAACTGTTTTTT. Its translation: CASRPDSPNEKLFF.

The gene calls are TRBV5-1 and TRBJ1-1, with D tentatively TRBD1 (5 bases). Germline V gene sequence: CDR1 SGHRS, CDR2 YFSETQ. V dropped 2 bases and J dropped 4 bases, with 21 bases sitting between them. The CDR3 has 17 amino acids. The CDR3 region is CASSFLSSARATTEAFF. The CDR3 DNA reads TGCGCCAGCAGCTTCCTATCGTCCGCCAGGGCCACCACTGAAGCTTTCTTT.

The gene calls are TRBV11-2 and TRBJ1-1, with a tentative D call TRBD1 (6 bases). The germline gives CDR1 SGHAT, CDR2 FQNNGV. The CDR3 consists of 14 residues. Trimming shortened V by 6 bases and J by 6 bases, and 17 bases separated the two germline ends. CDR3 nucleotide sequence: TGTGCCAGCAGACGCCACAGGGTAAACCCTGAAGCTTTCTTT. This translates into CASRRHRVNPEAFF. The full variable domain, rest sourced from reference TRBV11-2 and TRBJ1-1, is EAGVAQSPRYKIIEKRQSVAFWCNPISGHATLYWYQQILGQGPKLLIQFQNNGVVDDSQLPKDRFSAERLKGVDSTLKIQPAKLEDSAVYLCASRRHRVNPEAFFGQGTRLTVV.

Remarks on this clone: Because the CDR3 is missing its conserved closing phenylalanine or tryptophan, this is likely a read error. It is unclear where the CDR3 begins or ends on the DNA, so no DNA is shown, and the CDR3 is as TCRdb lists it. This sequence joins TRBV9 and TRBJ2-7. Germline V CDR1 and CDR2: SGDLS, YYNGEE. The CDR3 is 11 amino acids in total, end residues counted. This chain's CDR3 is CASSVLPIGKL.

The rearrangement uses TRBV6-1 and TRBJ2-2; no definite D call. There are 15 residues in the CDR3. V lost 3 bases and J 2 bases, leaving 10 bases between the germline ends. Per the germline V gene, CDR1 is MNHNS and CDR2 is SASEGT. The CDR3 DNA reads as TGTGCCAGCAGTGAGATAGATAGAAACACCGGGGAGCTGTTTTTT. It codes for CASSEIDRNTGELFF.

The genes are TRBV15 and TRBJ2-2; 7 bases align to TRBD2. With 0 bases clipped from V and 1 base from J, the junction kept 5 bases outside the gene matches. Germline V gives CDR1 LNHNV, CDR2 YYDKDF (reference sequence). The CDR3 is 17 amino acids. The CDR3 region has the DNA TGTGCCACCAGCAGAGATCTAGCGGCCCTGAACACCGGGGAGCTGTTTTTT. Protein: CATSRDLAALNTGELFF.

The chain has TRBV11-2 and TRBJ1-1, with 9 nucleotides matching TRBD1. In germline, CDR1 is SGHAT, CDR2 FQNNGV. The CDR3 sequence is 15 residues long. The J segment lost 4 bases and the V segment lost 4 bases, leaving 7 bases of the junction unmatched. Here the CDR3 reads CASSSRTGATTEAFF. The CDR3 DNA is TGTGCCAGCAGCTCTAGGACAGGGGCGACCACTGAAGCTTTCTTT.

The chain joins TRBV9 to TRBJ2-1; D gene ambiguous. Trimming stripped 2 bases from V and 6 bases from J, with 9 bases between. The CDR3 covers 13 residues. CDR1 and CDR2 (germline): SGDLS, YYNGEE. CDR3: CASSVDGVNEQFF. CDR3 DNA sequence: TGTGCCAGCAGCGTGGACGGTGTCAATGAGCAGTTCTTC. The full variable domain, rest sourced from reference TRBV9 and TRBJ2-1, is DSGVTQTPKHLITATGQRVTLRCSPRSGDLSVYWYQQSLDQGLQFLIQYYNGEERAKGNILERFSAQQFPDLHSELNLSSLELGDSALYFCASSVDGVNEQFFGPGTRLTVL.

The V and J genes are TRBV21-1 and TRBJ2-7; the listed D gene, TRBD2, was not tested against the DNA. TRBV21-1 is labeled a pseudogene. The CDR3 runs 19 residues. CDR3 sequence reads: CASSVNPSGRVVSLDEQYF. In DNA form, the CDR3 reads TGTGCCAGCAGCGTTAATCCTAGCGGGAGAGTGGTAAGTTTGGACGAGCAGTACTTC.

Notes on this clone: This CDR3 is also generated by other DNA sequences in the sample. V usage is TRBV30 and J usage is TRBJ1-1; the D is unclear. The CDR3 runs to 13 residues. V lost 0 bases and J 1 base, leaving 6 bases between the germline ends. The V gene's germline CDR1 is GTSNPN and CDR2 SVGIG (reference sequence). The DNA for the CDR3 is TGTGCCTGGAGTGTCCAAACGAACACTGAAGCTTTCTTT. This gives the protein CAWSVQTNTEAFF.

The rearrangement links TRBV4-1 to TRBJ2-4; no reliable D call. Germline CDR1 MGHRA, CDR2 YSYEKL. V lost 1 base to trimming and J lost 0 bases, with 13 bases between them. The CDR3 runs 17 residues. The CDR3 reads CASSQVVAGLAKNIQYF. The DNA of the CDR3 is TGCGCCAGCAGCCAAGTCGTCGCAGGCTTAGCCAAAAACATTCAGTACTTC.

The CDR3 region has the DNA TGTGCCATCAGAACGTCAGATACGCAGTATTTT. Amino acid sequence: CAIRTSDTQYF. The chain joins TRBV10-3 to TRBJ2-3, with D unresolved. Germline CDR1 is ENHRY and CDR2 is SYGVKD. The CDR3 length is 11 residues. V lost 6 bases and J lost 4, with 5 bases in between.

This chain uses TRBV28 with TRBJ2-2; D remains unclear. The CDR3 has 15 amino acids. Germline assignment: CDR1 MDHEN and CDR2 SYDVKM. Trimming took off 4 bases at V and 4 bases at J, with 13 bases between the two ends. CDR3 residues: CASSSHQVATGELFF. The CDR3 region has the DNA TGTGCCAGCAGTTCCCATCAAGTGGCCACCGGGGAGCTGTTTTTT.

CDR3 protein: CASRSGQGGQPQHF. The CDR3 DNA reads as TGTGCCAGCAGGTCAGGACAGGGCGGTCAGCCCCAGCATTTT. The V call is TRBV2, the J call TRBJ1-5; 8 bases fit TRBD1. The CDR3 covers 14 residues. V shed 6 bases, J shed 6 bases, and the junction held 7 bases outside the gene matches. CDR1 is SNHLY and CDR2 is FYNNEI in the germline V gene.

The chain recombines TRBV7-2 with TRBJ2-7, with D perhaps TRBD2 (5 bases). Trimming cost V 5 bases and J 6 bases, with 17 bases left between them. The CDR3 is 14 residues long. Per the germline V gene, CDR1 is SGHTA and CDR2 is FQGNSA. The CDR3 DNA reads TGTGCCAGCAGCCTTGGACTCATGACCCTCGAGCAGTACTTC. Residues: CASSLGLMTLEQYF.

The chain is built from TRBV7-2 and TRBJ2-1; 8 bases map to TRBD2. The CDR3 runs to 14 residues. The J segment lost 6 bases and the V segment lost 5 bases, leaving 6 bases of the junction unmatched. Germline loops: CDR1 SGHTA, CDR2 FQGNSA. CDR3 sequence reads: CASSPGLAANEQFF. As DNA, the CDR3 is TGTGCCAGCAGCCCAGGACTAGCTGCCAATGAGCAGTTCTTC. Drawing the rest from reference TRBV7-2 and TRBJ2-1, the complete variable domain is GAGVSQSPSNKVTEKGKDVELRCDPISGHTALYWYRQSLGQGLEFLIYFQGNSAPDKSGLPSDRFSAERTGGSVSTLTIQRTQQEDSAVYLCASSPGLAANEQFFGPGTRLTVL.

The chain couples TRBV15 to TRBJ1-2; tentative D call: TRBD1 (6 bases). The CDR3 loop spans 14 amino acids. V lost 0 bases and J lost 4, with 9 bases in between. Germline values: CDR1 LNHNV, CDR2 YYDKDF (reference sequence). The CDR3 loop reads CATSREGAAYGYTF. CDR3 coding DNA: TGTGCCACCAGCAGAGAGGGGGCGGCCTATGGCTACACCTTC.

This chain uses TRBV30 with TRBJ1-3; possible D gene TRBD1, 6 bases. In germline, CDR1 is GTSNPN, CDR2 SVGIG (reference sequence). The ends were cut back, 0 bases at V and 2 bases at J, with 8 bases in the middle. The CDR3 has 14 amino acids. This CDR3 is CAWSVQGTGNTIYF. The DNA for the CDR3 is TGTGCCTGGAGTGTACAGGGTACTGGAAACACCATATATTTT.

This rearrangement joins TRBV7-9 to TRBJ1-5; a weak D match, TRBD1 (6 bases). Germline CDR1 SEHNR, CDR2 FQNEAQ (reference sequence). Between the trimmed V and J ends, which lost 5 bases and 10 bases, there was a span of 18 bases. The CDR3 totals 14 residues. This chain's CDR3 is CASSDGQPQGPQHF. The CDR3 DNA reads as TGTGCCAGCAGCGACGGACAGCCACAGGGACCCCAGCATTTT.

The rearrangement links TRBV7-2 to TRBJ2-7; D is ambiguous. CDR3 length: 14 amino acids. V shed 1 base and J shed 3 bases, with 10 bases lying between them. The germline V gene encodes CDR1 SGHTA and CDR2 FQGNSA. CDR3 in DNA: TGTGCCAGCAGCTTAGATCGGTCGGGCTACGAGCAGTACTTC. Amino acid sequence: CASSLDRSGYEQYF.